The clone carrying this T cell receptor beta chain was detected a few times. Antigen specificity is unknown. With each sample, at least 5 micrograms of total RNA were extracted. The record originates from a study of blood T cells in healthy people across ages. Study results and caveats: Naive T cell percentage and TCR beta diversity correlated strongly.

Between the trimmed V and J ends, which lost 6 bases and 12 bases, there was a span of 12 bases. CDR1 is MDHEN, CDR2 SYDVKM, per germline. The CDR3 has 12 residues. Primers used in a second PCR of about 7 to 12 cycles were a sample-barcoded 5' primer and a J-beta primer mix. From the 5' RACE reads, TCRdb called clonotypes with MiXCR, one entry per CDR3 protein. Of around 1,100,000 distinct CDR3 sequences listed, 35% to 40% are singletons. This chain links TRBV28 with TRBJ1-6; D uncertain. The receptor's source is a man aged 18-30 years in good health. Sequenced material: blood. The CDR3 protein is CASRSLFLPLHF. The CDR3, as DNA: TGTGCCAGCAGGTCCCTATTTTTACCCCTCCACTTT.